The rows below give T cell receptor beta chains drawn from one sample of a study of cytomegalovirus exposure and HLA in healthy donors. Profiling relied on immunoSEQ multiplex PCR, and the TCRdb table lists in-frame clones only, not all of them. Among about 98,000 clones listed, around 68% were seen once. The sample was PBMCs. The receptors come from a female donor in good health and CMV-seronegative. CDR3s include the opening cysteine and the closing phenylalanine or tryptophan. Fields, in order: CDR3 protein, CDR3 DNA, clone size, D gene, V gene, J gene. D genes are given only for firm matches. Clone size is shown for a subset of rows, as once, few, many or a class of expanded clone.

CDR3 protein: CASSRERGIRGTEAFF
CDR3 DNA: TGTGCCAGCAGCCGGGAGCGGGGGATAAGGGGCACTGAAGCTTTCTTT
clone size: .
D gene: .
V gene: TRBV28
J gene: TRBJ1-1

CDR3 protein: CASSPGPQTGANTEAFF
CDR3 DNA: TGCGCCAGCAGTCCCGGACCCCAGACAGGGGCGAACACTGAAGCTTTCTTT
clone size: .
D gene: TRBD1
V gene: TRBV5-1
J gene: TRBJ1-1

CDR3 protein: CAWSRGDTVSGNTIYF
CDR3 DNA: TGTGCCTGGAGTAGGGGCGACACGGTCTCTGGAAACACCATATATTTT
clone size: .
D gene: .
V gene: TRBV30
J gene: TRBJ1-3

CDR3 protein: CASSYRGDGYTF
CDR3 DNA: TGTGCCAGCAGTTACAGGGGTGACGGCTACACCTTC
clone size: few
D gene: .
V gene: TRBV6-5
J gene: TRBJ1-2

CDR3 protein: CASSYLGIPPREQYF
CDR3 DNA: TGTGCCAGCAGTTACCTCGGGATCCCCCCGCGAGAGCAGTACTTC
clone size: .
D gene: .
V gene: TRBV6-5
J gene: TRBJ2-7

CDR3 protein: CASSAEQAFNEQFF
CDR3 DNA: TGCGCCAGCAGTGCGGAACAGGCCTTCAATGAGCAGTTCTTC
clone size: .
D gene: .
V gene: TRBV10-1
J gene: TRBJ2-1

CDR3 protein: CASSPQGPTGELFF
CDR3 DNA: TGTGCCAGCAGTCCCCAGGGCCCCACCGGGGAGCTGTTTTTT
clone size: .
D gene: .
V gene: TRBV27
J gene: TRBJ2-2

CDR3 protein: CASSLGLAGEIQETQYF
CDR3 DNA: TGCGCCAGCAGCTTGGGACTAGCGGGGGAGATCCAAGAGACCCAGTACTTC
clone size: .
D gene: TRBD2
V gene: TRBV5-1
J gene: TRBJ2-5

CDR3 protein: CASSQEVPGVRHNEQFF
CDR3 DNA: TGCGCCAGCAGCCAAGAGGTTCCAGGGGTTAGGCACAATGAGCAGTTCTTC
clone size: .
D gene: .
V gene: TRBV4-1
J gene: TRBJ2-1

CDR3 protein: CASSPPGGRHTGELFF
CDR3 DNA: TGTGCCAGCAGCCCCCCAGGGGGCAGACATACCGGGGAGCTGTTTTTT
clone size: .
D gene: TRBD1
V gene: TRBV7-2
J gene: TRBJ2-2

CDR3 protein: CAISESGGAAYGYTF
CDR3 DNA: TGTGCCATCAGTGAGTCGGGGGGGGCCGCCTATGGCTACACCTTC
clone size: .
D gene: .
V gene: TRBV10-3
J gene: TRBJ1-2

CDR3 protein: CASSYSGSGANEQFF
CDR3 DNA: TGTGCCAGCAGTTACTCGGGTAGCGGGGCCAATGAGCAGTTCTTC
clone size: .
D gene: TRBD2
V gene: TRBV6-5
J gene: TRBJ2-1

CDR3 protein: CAWSVSVGRGTDTQYF
CDR3 DNA: TGTGCCTGGAGTGTTAGTGTGGGCAGGGGCACAGATACGCAGTATTTT
clone size: .
D gene: .
V gene: TRBV30
J gene: TRBJ2-3

CDR3 protein: CASSARRGELFF
CDR3 DNA: TGTGCCAGCAGCGCAAGGAGAGGGGAGCTGTTTTTT
clone size: .
D gene: .
V gene: TRBV9
J gene: TRBJ2-2

CDR3 protein: CSVEASGAEAFF
CDR3 DNA: TGCAGCGTTGAGGCGTCTGGAGCTGAAGCTTTCTTT
clone size: .
D gene: .
V gene: TRBV29-1
J gene: TRBJ1-1

CDR3 protein: CASSFDGDYGYTF
CDR3 DNA: TGTGCCAGCAGCTTCGACGGGGACTATGGCTACACCTTC
clone size: few
D gene: .
V gene: TRBV11-2
J gene: TRBJ1-2

CDR3 protein: CASSETGPHYEQYF
CDR3 DNA: TGTGCCAGCAGCGAGACAGGGCCGCACTACGAGCAGTACTTC
clone size: .
D gene: TRBD1
V gene: TRBV6-5
J gene: TRBJ2-7

CDR3 protein: CASSPRLSTPRETQYF
CDR3 DNA: TGTGCCAGCAGCCCCAGACTATCGACTCCTAGGGAGACCCAGTACTTC
clone size: .
D gene: .
V gene: TRBV7-6
J gene: TRBJ2-5

CDR3 protein: CASSRQIDNSPLHF
CDR3 DNA: TGTGCCAGCAGCCGACAGATAGATAATTCACCCCTCCACTTT
clone size: few
D gene: .
V gene: TRBV4-2
J gene: TRBJ1-6

CDR3 protein: CASRPASGTDTQYF
CDR3 DNA: TGTGCCAGCAGGCCGGCTAGCGGCACAGATACGCAGTATTTT
clone size: .
D gene: .
V gene: TRBV25-1
J gene: TRBJ2-3

CDR3 protein: CASSRTSGTDTQYF
CDR3 DNA: TGTGCTAGCAGTAGGACTAGCGGCACAGATACGCAGTATTTT
clone size: .
D gene: TRBD2
V gene: TRBV7-7
J gene: TRBJ2-3

CDR3 protein: CASSQDRRGGVDQPQHF
CDR3 DNA: TGCGCCAGCAGCCAAGATCGTCGAGGGGGGGTTGATCAGCCCCAGCATTTT
clone size: .
D gene: .
V gene: TRBV4-1
J gene: TRBJ1-5

CDR3 protein: CASSLVGGQGVFSSTDTQYF
CDR3 DNA: TGTGCCAGCAGCTTAGTCGGAGGACAGGGGGTCTTCAGCAGCACAGATACGCAGTATTTT
clone size: .
D gene: TRBD1
V gene: TRBV7-8
J gene: TRBJ2-3

CDR3 protein: CASSYITGGGETQYF
CDR3 DNA: TGTGCCAGCAGTTACATCACAGGGGGCGGGGAGACCCAGTACTTC
clone size: .
D gene: TRBD1
V gene: TRBV6-5
J gene: TRBJ2-5

CDR3 protein: CASSEPSGTAEKLFF
CDR3 DNA: TGTGCCAGCAGTGAACCCAGCGGCACAGCTGAAAAACTGTTTTTT
clone size: .
D gene: .
V gene: TRBV6-1
J gene: TRBJ1-4

CDR3 protein: CASSIYAGEEAFF
CDR3 DNA: TGTGCCAGTAGTATATATGCCGGGGAGGAAGCTTTCTTT
clone size: few
D gene: .
V gene: TRBV19
J gene: TRBJ1-1

CDR3 protein: CASCDKLPPNEKLFF
CDR3 DNA: TGTGCCAGCTGCGATAAACTACCCCCTAATGAAAAACTGTTTTTT
clone size: .
D gene: .
V gene: TRBV18
J gene: TRBJ1-4

CDR3 protein: CASKAPREGTGELFF
CDR3 DNA: TGTGCCAGCAAGGCCCCCAGGGAGGGCACCGGGGAGCTGTTTTTT
clone size: .
D gene: TRBD2
V gene: TRBV28
J gene: TRBJ2-2

CDR3 protein: CASSFSPFTGEAFF
CDR3 DNA: TGTGCCAGCAGTTTTTCCCCTTTTACGGGTGAAGCTTTCTTT
clone size: .
D gene: .
V gene: TRBV5-5
J gene: TRBJ1-1

CDR3 protein: CASSLEGTASYEQYF
CDR3 DNA: TGTGCCAGCAGCTTAGAAGGGACAGCTTCTTACGAGCAGTACTTC
clone size: .
D gene: TRBD1
V gene: TRBV7-8
J gene: TRBJ2-7

CDR3 protein: CASSQDLARVSYGYTF
CDR3 DNA: TGCGCCAGCAGCCAAGATCTGGCCAGGGTGTCCTATGGCTACACCTTC
clone size: .
D gene: .
V gene: TRBV4-3
J gene: TRBJ1-2

CDR3 protein: CASSSQGTEAFF
CDR3 DNA: TGTGCCAGCTCGTCCCAGGGGACTGAAGCTTTCTTT
clone size: .
D gene: .
V gene: TRBV18
J gene: TRBJ1-1

CDR3 protein: CASTGSSYEQYF
CDR3 DNA: TGTGCCAGCACGGGTAGCTCCTACGAGCAGTACTTC
clone size: .
D gene: .
V gene: TRBV6-1
J gene: TRBJ2-7

CDR3 protein: CAWSSGKYEQYF
CDR3 DNA: TGTGCCTGGAGTTCAGGGAAATACGAGCAGTACTTC
clone size: .
D gene: .
V gene: TRBV30
J gene: TRBJ2-7

CDR3 protein: CASSIPPVGYTF
CDR3 DNA: TGTGCCAGCAGTATTCCCCCGGTCGGCTACACCTTC
clone size: .
D gene: .
V gene: TRBV28
J gene: TRBJ1-2

CDR3 protein: CASRSAGGPLNEQFF
CDR3 DNA: TGTGCCAGCAGGTCAGCGGGAGGACCGTTGAATGAGCAGTTCTTC
clone size: .
D gene: TRBD2
V gene: TRBV5-4
J gene: TRBJ2-1

CDR3 protein: CASSEQLVGDWGLHF
CDR3 DNA: TGTGCCAGCAGTGAGCAACTAGTGGGAGATTGGGGATTACATTTT
clone size: .
D gene: .
V gene: TRBV2
J gene: TRBJ2-3

CDR3 protein: CASSLVAGGVRGETQYF
CDR3 DNA: TGTGCCAGCAGCTTAGTGGCGGGAGGGGTCCGCGGGGAGACCCAGTACTTC
clone size: .
D gene: TRBD2
V gene: TRBV7-9
J gene: TRBJ2-5

CDR3 protein: CASSASREYEQYF
CDR3 DNA: TGTGCCAGCAGCGCGAGTAGAGAGTACGAGCAGTACTTC
clone size: .
D gene: .
V gene: TRBV7-2
J gene: TRBJ2-7

CDR3 protein: CAISESEAGQVGGYTF
CDR3 DNA: TGTGCCATCAGTGAGTCGGAAGCCGGACAGGTGGGTGGCTACACCTTC
clone size: .
D gene: TRBD1
V gene: TRBV10-3
J gene: TRBJ1-2

CDR3 protein: CASSQALTSGSSYEQYF
CDR3 DNA: TGTGCCAGCAGCCAAGCCCTAACTAGCGGGAGCTCCTACGAGCAGTACTTC
clone size: .
D gene: TRBD2
V gene: TRBV14
J gene: TRBJ2-7

CDR3 protein: CASLGQGPSGELFF
CDR3 DNA: TGTGCCAGCCTTGGACAGGGCCCCTCCGGGGAGCTGTTTTTT
clone size: .
D gene: TRBD1
V gene: TRBV28
J gene: TRBJ2-2

CDR3 protein: CAITKGGSDTEAFF
CDR3 DNA: TGTGCCATCACTAAAGGGGGATCGGACACTGAAGCTTTCTTT
clone size: .
D gene: .
V gene: TRBV10-3
J gene: TRBJ1-1

CDR3 protein: CASSQESGTGANVLTF
CDR3 DNA: TGCGCCAGCAGCCAAGAGAGCGGGACTGGGGCCAACGTCCTGACTTTC
clone size: once
D gene: TRBD2
V gene: TRBV4-3
J gene: TRBJ2-6

CDR3 protein: CACALAGAPREQYF
CDR3 DNA: TGTGCCTGCGCACTAGCGGGAGCGCCAAGGGAGCAGTACTTC
clone size: .
D gene: TRBD2
V gene: TRBV7-8
J gene: TRBJ2-7

CDR3 protein: CASRDSSGKGEEQYF
CDR3 DNA: TGCGCCAGCAGGGACTCTAGCGGGAAGGGTGAGGAGCAGTACTTC
clone size: .
D gene: TRBD2
V gene: TRBV23-1
J gene: TRBJ2-7

CDR3 protein: CASSEAHAIQETQYF
CDR3 DNA: TGTGCCAGCAGTGAAGCACACGCAATTCAAGAGACCCAGTACTTC
clone size: few
D gene: .
V gene: TRBV2
J gene: TRBJ2-5

CDR3 protein: CASSLALQGSTDTQYF
CDR3 DNA: TGTGCCAGCAGCTTGGCCCTACAGGGGAGCACAGATACGCAGTATTTT
clone size: .
D gene: TRBD1
V gene: TRBV5-6
J gene: TRBJ2-3

CDR3 protein: CAWVEGTGTEAFF
CDR3 DNA: TGTGCCTGGGTGGAGGGGACTGGCACTGAAGCTTTCTTT
clone size: .
D gene: .
V gene: TRBV30
J gene: TRBJ1-1

CDR3 protein: CASSQEQGYTQYF
CDR3 DNA: TGTGCCAGCAGTCAAGAACAGGGATATACGCAGTATTTT
clone size: .
D gene: .
V gene: TRBV6-1
J gene: TRBJ2-3

CDR3 protein: CASSLGTSGYNEQFF
CDR3 DNA: TGTGCCAGCAGCTTAGGGACTAGCGGATACAATGAGCAGTTCTTC
clone size: .
D gene: TRBD2
V gene: TRBV11-3
J gene: TRBJ2-1

CDR3 protein: CASSPTLSGGGLETQYF
CDR3 DNA: TGTGCCAGCAGCCCGACTTTGTCAGGGGGCGGGTTGGAGACCCAGTACTTC
clone size: .
D gene: TRBD1
V gene: TRBV7-9
J gene: TRBJ2-5

CDR3 protein: CAWSLAGADTQYF
CDR3 DNA: TGTGCCTGGAGTTTAGCGGGCGCAGATACGCAGTATTTT
clone size: few
D gene: TRBD2
V gene: TRBV30
J gene: TRBJ2-3

CDR3 protein: CASSPGGELSSYEQYF
CDR3 DNA: TGCGCCAGCAGCCCGGGGGGTGAACTCAGCTCCTACGAGCAGTACTTC
clone size: .
D gene: TRBD2
V gene: TRBV4-1
J gene: TRBJ2-7

CDR3 protein: CASSPYPTSVYNEQFF
CDR3 DNA: TGTGCCAGCTCACCTTACCCAACTAGCGTCTACAATGAGCAGTTCTTC
clone size: once
D gene: TRBD2
V gene: TRBV18
J gene: TRBJ2-1

CDR3 protein: CASRPAGGITDTQYF
CDR3 DNA: TGTGCCAGCAGACCAGCAGGGGGCATCACAGATACGCAGTATTTT
clone size: .
D gene: TRBD1
V gene: TRBV7-2
J gene: TRBJ2-3

CDR3 protein: CASRGQIRGNQPQHF
CDR3 DNA: TGTGCCAGCAGAGGACAGATACGCGGGAATCAGCCCCAGCATTTT
clone size: .
D gene: .
V gene: TRBV2
J gene: TRBJ1-5

CDR3 protein: CAWTPKDRGPQETQYF
CDR3 DNA: TGTGCCTGGACCCCCAAAGACAGGGGGCCCCAAGAGACCCAGTACTTC
clone size: .
D gene: TRBD1
V gene: TRBV30
J gene: TRBJ2-5

CDR3 protein: CASSLWTGRDTEAFF
CDR3 DNA: TGTGCCAGCAGCCTCTGGACAGGAAGAGACACTGAAGCTTTCTTT
clone size: .
D gene: TRBD1
V gene: TRBV11-2
J gene: TRBJ1-1

CDR3 protein: CASSLLGTGTYEQYF
CDR3 DNA: TGTGCCAGTAGCTTATTGGGGACAGGAACCTACGAGCAGTACTTC
clone size: .
D gene: TRBD1
V gene: TRBV7-9
J gene: TRBJ2-7